This T cell receptor beta chain was obtained from a study of shared clonotypes between healthy human individuals. Overall study: Each donor had three CD4 naive, three CD4 memory, two CD8 naive and one CD8 memory plate.

As to this clone: What it recognizes is unknown.

Study-wide findings and caveats: A handful of donors showed sharing of approximately 5% of naive CD4 clonotypes. It was anticipated that sequencing depth would influence how many clonotypes donors shared.

Sequenced by immunoSEQ multiplex PCR; TCRdb stores in-frame clones only, minus some. The data contain roughly 2.5 million clones, roughly 92% of them singletons. Subsets obtained from CD4+ cells comprised CD45RA+ naive and CD45RA-negative memory cells. Input material: naive CD4+ T cells sorted from blood. Subset of the sample: CD45RA+ positively selected. This sequence was found in a man between 18 and 29 years old in good health.

The CDR3 loop reads CASSFGAGDPYEQYF. The CDR3 nucleotides are TGTGCCAGCAGCTTCGGAGCCGGAGACCCCTACGAGCAGTACTTC. The chain uses TRBV11-2 and TRBJ2-7; D gene uncertain. The CDR3 length is 15 residues. V was trimmed by 3 bases and J by 2 bases, leaving 14 bases between them. Looked up from germline, CDR1 is SGHAT and CDR2 is FQNNGV.